This T cell receptor (beta chain) was recorded in a study of cytomegalovirus exposure and HLA in healthy donors. V dropped 5 bases and J dropped 6; count of bases not matched to a gene: 5. The CDR3 sequence is 15 residues long. Looked up from germline, CDR1 is MNHEY and CDR2 is SVGAGI. Assay: immunoSEQ multiplex PCR; the TCRdb copy retains only in-frame clones and omits some. The sample has 250,000 to 400,000 clones; 88% are singletons. V and J are TRBV6-5 and TRBJ1-3; 12 bases match TRBD1. The specimen sequenced was PBMCs. This clonotype was sampled from a man aged 25 to 40 in good health and CMV-seronegative. The CDR3 DNA reads TGTGCCAGCAGTCTATCGGGACAGGGGGCAAACACCATATATTTT. Its translation: CASSLSGQGANTIYF.